Shown below are 24 T cell receptor beta chains from a single sample sequenced in a study of OX40 agonist ivuxolimab in advanced cancers. Sequencing was performed with immunoSEQ multiplex PCR; in TCRdb, only in-frame clones are kept and a portion is missing. The sample shows about 10,000 clones, around nine tenths of them seen only once. The input for sequencing was CD4+ or CD8+ T cells sorted from blood, taken in a trial of the OX40 agonist ivuxolimab. These receptors were taken from an adult with an advanced solid tumor such as melanoma, head and neck, liver or kidney cancer.

The rearrangement joins TRBV14 to TRBJ2-2; the D gene is possibly TRBD1 (6 bases). V was cut by 4 bases and J by 1 base, with 10 bases left in between. The CDR3 is 15 amino acids. The germline V gene has CDR1 SGHDN and CDR2 FVKESK. The DNA of the CDR3 is TGTGCCAGCAGCCTCAGGGGTATGAACACCGGGGAGCTGTTTTTT. As protein: CASSLRGMNTGELFF.

This chain joins TRBV27 and TRBJ1-1, with TRBD1 as a possible D gene (5 bases). The CDR3 is made up of 14 amino acids. CDR1 is MNHEY, CDR2 SMNVEV, per germline (reference sequence). V was cut by 5 bases and J by 0 bases, with 10 bases left in between. The CDR3: CASSRDFLNTEAFF. The DNA for the CDR3 is TGTGCCAGCAGTCGGGACTTCTTGAACACTGAAGCTTTCTTT.

This chain joins TRBV12-2 and TRBJ2-4; no check of the table's D call, TRBD1, against the DNA was made. TRBV12-2 is a known pseudogene. The CDR3 length is 17 residues. CDR3 region: CASRQRGKGRGKNIQYF. The CDR3 DNA reads as TGTGCAAGTCGCCAAAGGGGTAAGGGGCGAGGCAAAAACATTCAGTACTTC.

The chain couples TRBV6-5 to TRBJ2-3; D is uncertain. Trimming removed 2 bases from V and 0 bases from J, with 9 bases in between. The germline V gene has CDR1 MNHEY and CDR2 SVGAGI. This CDR3 has 15 amino acids. CDR3 sequence: CASSYEARSTDTQYF. The CDR3 DNA reads as TGTGCCAGCAGTTACGAGGCCAGAAGCACAGATACGCAGTATTTT.

V usage is TRBV2 and J usage is TRBJ2-5; a possible D gene is TRBD1 (5 bases). The CDR3 has 16 residues. The V gene's germline CDR1 is SNHLY and CDR2 FYNNEI. Trimming stripped 1 base from V and 2 bases from J, with 14 bases between. This CDR3 is CASSEGQGPLQETQYF. The CDR3 DNA reads as TGTGCCAGCAGTGAAGGGCAGGGCCCCCTTCAAGAGACCCAGTACTTC.

The chain links TRBV2 to TRBJ1-5; D ambiguous. The CDR3 has 13 residues. V was cut by 8 bases and J by 1 base, with 9 bases left in between. Germline V gene data show CDR1 as SNHLY and CDR2 as FYNNEI. The CDR3 bases are TGTGCCAGCGGGAGAAAAAGCAATCAGCCCCAGCATTTT. This gives the protein CASGRKSNQPQHF.

This sequence joins TRBV11-2 and TRBJ2-1; tentative D call: TRBD2 (6 bases). Germline CDR1 reads SGHAT; CDR2 reads FQNNGV. Trimming left V 5 bases short and J 3 bases short, with 8 bases between. The CDR3 contains 13 residues. The CDR3 here is CASSGGNYNEQFF. CDR3 nucleotide sequence: TGTGCCAGCAGCGGGGGGAACTACAATGAGCAGTTCTTC.

The CDR3 here is CASSGRGGRTEAFF. For the CDR3, the DNA is TGTGCCAGCAGTGGCAGGGGAGGTAGGACTGAAGCTTTCTTT. The genes are TRBV6-6 and TRBJ1-1, with a possible D match to TRBD1 (6 bases). The CDR3 runs to 14 residues. Trimming stripped 5 bases from V and 5 bases from J, with 15 bases between. CDR1 MNHNY and CDR2 SVGAGI come from the germline V gene (reference sequence).

The V and J genes are TRBV5-6 and TRBJ2-2; 8 bases match TRBD2. Germline CDR1 reads SGHDT; CDR2 reads YYEEEE. The V and J ends lost 1 base and 3 bases, in that order; junction bases with no gene match: 5. The CDR3 has 16 residues. The CDR3 protein is CASSLPGLDYTGELFF. CDR3 nucleotide sequence: TGTGCCAGCAGCTTGCCGGGACTAGATTACACCGGGGAGCTGTTTTTT.

V is TRBV5-1 and J is TRBJ2-1; D might be TRBD2 (6 bases). V dropped 7 bases and J dropped 9 bases, with 11 bases sitting between them. Germline values: CDR1 SGHRS, CDR2 YFSETQ. There are 11 residues in the CDR3. The CDR3 spells CASGREAEQFF. The CDR3 DNA follows: TGCGCCAGCGGGCGGGAAGCTGAGCAGTTCTTC.

The chain couples TRBV10-1 to TRBJ1-5; possibly TRBD1 for D (5 bases). The V end was cut by 4 bases, the J end by 0 bases, with 13 bases between. This CDR3 region has 16 residues. Germline CDR1 WNHNN, CDR2 SYGVQD (reference sequence). CDR3 in DNA: TGCGCCAGCAGTGTTGGGGCAGAAGATAGCAATCAGCCCCAGCATTTT. Translating it yields CASSVGAEDSNQPQHF.

CDR3 coding DNA: TGTGCCAGCAGTTTAGACAGATTCTACGAGCAGTACTTC. This translates into CASSLDRFYEQYF. The genes are TRBV27 and TRBJ2-7; TRBD1 is a possible D gene (5 bases). The CDR3 extends over 13 amino acids. Looked up from germline, CDR1 is MNHEY and CDR2 is SMNVEV (reference sequence). V shed 2 bases and J shed 3 bases, with 8 bases lying between them.

The chain has TRBV29-1 and TRBJ2-1; TRBD2 matches 10 bases. The germline V gene has CDR1 SQVTM and CDR2 ANQGSEA. V shed 5 bases and J 10 bases; nucleotides not matched to a gene: 14. This CDR3 comprises 15 residues. The CDR3 DNA follows: TGCAGCGTTCCCAGCGGGGGGGCTCAGAGTAGGGAGCAGTTCTTC. Its protein product is CSVPSGGAQSREQFF.

This chain links TRBV7-3 with TRBJ2-1, with D hard to call. In germline, CDR1 is SGHTA, CDR2 FQGTGA. With 0 bases removed from V and 9 bases from J, the gap between germline ends came to 6 bases. CDR3 length: 12 amino acids. CDR3 coding DNA: TGTGCCAGCAGCTTAACGTCGGGTGAGCAGTTCTTC. Translated, it gives CASSLTSGEQFF.

The J gene is TRBJ1-3, the V gene TRBV7-2; the match to TRBD1 covers 7 bases. The length of the CDR3 is 18 residues. V lost 1 base to trimming and J lost 0 bases; unmatched junction nucleotides: 9. CDR1 and CDR2 from the germline V gene are SGHTA and FQGNSA. In nucleotides, the CDR3 is TGTGCCAGCAGCTTAGAAAGGGGACAGACCAGCTCTGGAAACACCATATATTTT. As protein: CASSLERGQTSSGNTIYF.

V usage is TRBV27 and J usage is TRBJ2-1; 11 nucleotides agree with TRBD2. After removal of 0 bases from V and 0 bases from J, the junction contained 10 bases not matched to a gene. The CDR3 loop spans 20 amino acids. Germline assignment: CDR1 MNHEY and CDR2 SMNVEV (reference sequence). The CDR3 coding sequence is TGTGCCAGCAGTTTATCGGGGGCTAGCGGGGGGCCGAGCTCCTACAATGAGCAGTTCTTC. It codes for CASSLSGASGGPSSYNEQFF.

This clone was observed a single time. This sequence joins TRBV7-8 and TRBJ2-3; TRBD2 agrees at 12 bases. The length of the CDR3 is 16 residues. Trimming cost V 1 base and J 5 bases; bases outside gene matches: 4. Germline V lookup: CDR1 SGHVS, CDR2 FQNEAQ. CDR3 loop: CASSLDLAGGLDTQYF. The CDR3 region has the DNA TGTGCCAGCAGCTTAGACCTAGCGGGGGGGCTAGATACGCAGTATTTT.

V usage is TRBV6-6 and J usage is TRBJ2-2, with 10 nucleotides matching TRBD1. The V and J ends lost 4 bases and 8 bases, in that order; junction bases with no gene match: 4. Germline-derived CDR1 and CDR2 are MNHNY and SVGAGI (reference sequence). CDR3 size: 14 residues. The CDR3 region is CASSFDRGQGELFF. The DNA for the CDR3 is TGTGCCAGCAGTTTCGACAGGGGGCAAGGGGAGCTGTTTTTT.

The chain joins TRBV4-1 to TRBJ2-7; D may correspond to TRBD1 or TRBD2 (5 bases each). Trimming pared 1 base from V and 4 bases from J, leaving 14 bases between. CDR3 length equals 15 residues. Germline V gives CDR1 MGHRA, CDR2 YSYEKL. The CDR3 here is CASSQGGSGGYEQYF. CDR3 DNA: TGCGCCAGCAGCCAAGGGGGGAGTGGTGGGTACGAGCAGTACTTC.

This clone appeared a single time. The chain has TRBV29-1 and TRBJ2-7; 12 bases line up with TRBD2. The junction had 6 bases not matched to a gene; V was cut back by 6 bases and J by 3 bases. Germline-derived CDR1 and CDR2 are SQVTM and ANQGSEA. This CDR3 spans 14 amino acids. The CDR3 reads CSVPGTSGLYEQYF. In DNA, the CDR3 is TGCAGCGTCCCAGGGACTAGCGGGCTCTACGAGCAGTACTTC.

The rearrangement links TRBV10-3 to TRBJ2-2; D may be TRBD1 (6 bases). In germline, CDR1 is ENHRY, CDR2 SYGVKD. The V gene lost 9 bases and the J gene lost 6 bases, with 17 bases spanning the gap. This CDR3 is built from 14 residues. The CDR3 DNA is TGTGCCATTGGTGGGGGCGGAAAAGCCGGGGAGCTGTTTTTT. Translated: CAIGGGGKAGELFF.

The rearrangement uses TRBV2 and TRBJ1-3; the D is unclear. CDR3 length: 15 residues. V lost 6 bases and J 0 bases, leaving 12 bases between the germline ends. CDR1 and CDR2 (germline): SNHLY, FYNNEI. The CDR3 nucleotides read TGTGCCAGCAGGGAGACGGTTAACTCTGGAAACACCATATATTTT. It encodes CASRETVNSGNTIYF.

Written as DNA, the CDR3 is TGTGCCAGCAGCTTGGGGACCTTTAATGAAAAACTGTTTTTT. This codes for CASSLGTFNEKLFF. The chain links TRBV5-6 to TRBJ1-4; no clear D gene. The V end was cut by 0 bases, the J end by 4 bases, with 7 bases between. Germline V gene sequence: CDR1 SGHDT, CDR2 YYEEEE. This CDR3 region has 14 residues.

The chain links TRBV7-9 to TRBJ2-7, with unresolved D. There are 15 residues in the CDR3. In germline, CDR1 is SEHNR, CDR2 FQNEAQ (reference sequence). The germline V and J ends were trimmed by 5 bases and 0 bases, with 14 bases remaining between them. The CDR3 DNA is TGTGCCAGCAGCCAAGGCGGAGTCGGCTCCTACGAGCAGTACTTC. Amino acid sequence: CASSQGGVGSYEQYF.